Below, 31 T cell receptor beta chains from the same sample are listed, as sequenced in a study of OX40 agonist ivuxolimab in advanced cancers. Clones were read by immunoSEQ multiplex PCR, and TCRdb kept only the in-frame ones, dropping some. The sample yields about 75,000 clones, 90% seen once. The specimen comprised CD4+ or CD8+ T cells sorted from blood, sampled in a trial of the OX40 agonist ivuxolimab. The receptors were gathered from an adult with an advanced solid tumor such as melanoma, head and neck, liver or kidney cancer.

The rearrangement links TRBV9 to TRBJ2-7, with 10 bases matching TRBD1. V gave up 4 bases and J gave up 2 bases; unmatched junction bases: 3. This CDR3 has 14 amino acids. Germline CDR1 and CDR2: SGDLS and YYNGEE. The CDR3 region is CASSRDRGAYEQYF. CDR3 DNA: TGTGCCAGCAGCCGGGACAGGGGTGCCTACGAGCAGTACTTC.

The CDR3 loop reads CASRRLVARNEQFF. The CDR3, as DNA: TGTGCCAGCAGGAGACTCGTTGCTCGCAATGAGCAGTTCTTC. V and J are TRBV6-1 and TRBJ2-1; no clear D. CDR1 is MNHNS, CDR2 SASEGT, per germline. This CDR3 region has 14 residues. V was pared by 6 bases and J by 6 bases, with 15 bases between.

The chain is built from TRBV2 and TRBJ1-2; 8 nucleotides line up with TRBD1. CDR1 is SNHLY and CDR2 is FYNNEI in the germline V gene. This CDR3 contains 15 residues. The V and J ends lost 5 bases and 3 bases, in that order; junction bases with no gene match: 8. The CDR3 bases are TGTGCCAGCAGTCCAAGTACAGGGGGTGACTATGGCTACACCTTC. Amino acids: CASSPSTGGDYGYTF.

V and J are TRBV28 and TRBJ2-5; D assignment may be TRBD1 or TRBD2 (6 bases each). The CDR3 extends over 12 amino acids. The V end was cut by 9 bases, the J end by 5 bases, with 13 bases between. Germline V lookup: CDR1 MDHEN, CDR2 SYDVKM. The CDR3 DNA reads TGTGCCAGTTTAGGGGGGTGGGAGACCCAGTACTTC. It specifies CASLGGWETQYF.

This clone was detected a few times. This chain joins TRBV29-1 and TRBJ2-7; TRBD1 is a possible D gene (5 bases). The CDR3 covers 11 residues. Germline values: CDR1 SQVTM, CDR2 ANQGSEA. Trimming cost V 8 bases and J 4 bases, with 12 bases left between them. In nucleotides, the CDR3 is TGCAGCATATTCCAGGGATACGAGCAGTACTTC. This encodes CSIFQGYEQYF.

The chain is built from TRBV6-1 and TRBJ1-2; TRBD1 might be the D (6 bases). The germline gives CDR1 MNHNS, CDR2 SASEGT. The CDR3 loop spans 13 amino acids. V gave up 6 bases and J gave up 5 bases, with 13 bases separating them. DNA of the CDR3: TGTGCCAGCAGGGTTACAGGGCTATATGGCTACACCTTC. It encodes CASRVTGLYGYTF.

V is TRBV6-5 and J is TRBJ1-6; 10 bases line up with TRBD1. V lost 2 bases, J lost 10 bases, and 5 bases stayed unmatched. The V gene's germline CDR1 is MNHEY and CDR2 SVGAGI. The CDR3 spans 15 residues. The CDR3 sequence: CASSYTGQGISPLHF. The CDR3 DNA follows: TGTGCCAGCAGTTACACGGGACAGGGGATATCACCCCTCCACTTT.

The V and J genes are TRBV6-5 and TRBJ2-3; tentatively, D is TRBD1 or TRBD2 (5 bases each). Germline V gene sequence: CDR1 MNHEY, CDR2 SVGAGI. This CDR3 comprises 15 residues. Trimming took off 4 bases at V and 3 bases at J, with 14 bases between the two ends. CDR3 DNA: TGTGCCAGCAGTTTATCCGGGACGGGGACAGATACGCAGTATTTT. It codes for CASSLSGTGTDTQYF.

The chain couples TRBV19 to TRBJ2-7; no reliable D call. The CDR3 sequence is 13 residues long. CDR1 is LNHDA, CDR2 SQIVND, per germline (reference sequence). Trimming pared 4 bases from V and 0 bases from J, leaving 7 bases between. This CDR3 reads CASSTRDSYEQYF. The CDR3 DNA sequence: TGTGCCAGTAGTACTAGGGACTCCTACGAGCAGTACTTC.

This chain uses TRBV30 with TRBJ2-5; the D is unclear. Trimming cost V 0 bases and J 4 bases, with 12 bases left between them. CDR3 length equals 14 residues. Per germline, CDR1 GTSNPN and CDR2 SVGIG (reference sequence). CDR3 residues: CAWSVSHNRETQYF. CDR3 nucleotides: TGTGCCTGGAGTGTAAGCCATAATAGAGAGACCCAGTACTTC.

The chain couples TRBV27 to TRBJ2-7; 9 bases are a match to TRBD1. The CDR3 is 16 amino acids. The V gene's germline CDR1 is MNHEY and CDR2 SMNVEV (reference sequence). The trim removed 5 bases at V and 6 bases at J, leaving 14 bases unmatched. The CDR3 region has the DNA TGTGCCAGCAGTCCGCGAAATACAGGGGGCGCGGGCGAGCAGTACTTC. It specifies CASSPRNTGGAGEQYF.

The chain couples TRBV7-2 to TRBJ1-2; 9 bases map to TRBD1. The junction had 4 bases not matched to a gene; V was cut back by 0 bases and J by 2 bases. CDR1 SGHTA and CDR2 FQGNSA come from the germline V gene. The CDR3 extends over 16 amino acids. In DNA, the CDR3 is TGTGCCAGCAGCTTAGCCGGGACAGGGTGGAACTATGGCTACACCTTC. Protein sequence: CASSLAGTGWNYGYTF.

A few counts support this clone. The J gene is TRBJ1-2, the V gene TRBV5-1, with D unclear. Germline-derived CDR1 and CDR2 are SGHRS and YFSETQ. The V end was cut by 0 bases, the J end by 1 base, with 7 bases between. This CDR3 is built from 14 residues. CDR3 in DNA: TGCGCCAGCAGCTTGGGTGGAAATAACTATGGCTACACCTTC. It is translated as CASSLGGNNYGYTF.

This CDR3 is CASSREVNTEAFF. Here the CDR3 DNA reads TGTGCCAGCAGCCGGGAGGTGAACACTGAAGCTTTCTTT. V and J are TRBV7-9 and TRBJ1-1, with D uncertain. In germline, CDR1 is SEHNR, CDR2 FQNEAQ (reference sequence). This CDR3 has 13 residues. V dropped 5 bases and J dropped 0 bases, with 7 bases sitting between them.

The V call is TRBV30, the J call TRBJ1-3, with TRBD1 as a possible D gene (5 bases). Trimming removed 0 bases from V and 2 bases from J, with 11 bases in between. This CDR3 is 15 amino acids long. Per germline, CDR1 GTSNPN and CDR2 SVGIG (reference sequence). The CDR3, as DNA: TGTGCCTGGAGTGTACTGGCAGGGACTGGAAACACCATATATTTT. This gives the protein CAWSVLAGTGNTIYF. The full variable domain, rest sourced from reference TRBV30 and TRBJ1-3, is SQTIHQWPATLVQPVGSPLSLECTVEGTSNPNLYWYRQAAGRGLQLLFYSVGIGQISSEVPQNLSASRPQDRQFILSSKKLLLSDSGFYLCAWSVLAGTGNTIYFGEGSWLTVV.

The chain combines TRBV20-1 with TRBJ2-1; D is ambiguous. The length of the CDR3 is 11 residues. V was pared by 4 bases and J by 8 bases, with 9 bases between. The germline gives CDR1 DFQATT, CDR2 SNEGSKA (reference sequence). CDR3: CSAMPYDEQFF. The CDR3 bases are TGCAGTGCTATGCCTTATGATGAGCAGTTCTTC.

This rearrangement joins TRBV6-5 to TRBJ2-7; 10 bases agree with TRBD2. Germline V gene sequence: CDR1 MNHEY, CDR2 SVGAGI. CDR3 size: 16 residues. V gave up 0 bases and J gave up 1 base; unmatched junction bases: 3. CDR3 DNA sequence: TGTGCCAGCAGTTACTCAGCGGGAGGGCCATCCTACGAGCAGTACTTC. Encoded protein: CASSYSAGGPSYEQYF.

The rearrangement joins TRBV5-3 to TRBJ2-3; TRBD2 agrees at 7 bases. TRBV5-3 is placed among ORFs of uncertain function. This CDR3 is 14 amino acids long. The J segment lost 10 bases and the V segment lost 3 bases, leaving 11 bases of the junction unmatched. The CDR3 region is CARSCIRLGRAQYF. The CDR3 coding sequence is TGTGCCAGAAGCTGCATCCGGTTGGGGAGGGCGCAGTATTTT.

This clone was counted once. CDR3 region: CASSELRGLLTVYEQFF. In DNA form, the CDR3 reads TGTGCCAGCAGTGAGTTAAGAGGACTACTCACGGTCTATGAGCAGTTCTTC. The rearrangement links TRBV6-1 to TRBJ2-1, with D perhaps TRBD2 (6 bases). This CDR3 has 17 amino acids. Trimming took off 3 bases at V and 8 bases at J, with 23 bases between the two ends. CDR1 is MNHNS and CDR2 is SASEGT in the germline V gene.

The rearrangement uses TRBV7-8 and TRBJ2-5; D is possibly TRBD2 (7 bases). Trimming stripped 3 bases from V and 2 bases from J, with 19 bases between. Germline CDR1 reads SGHVS; CDR2 reads FQNEAQ. The length of the CDR3 is 17 residues. DNA for the CDR3: TGTGCCAGCAGCTTCCCAAGGGGGGGCCGGCAGCAAGAGACCCAGTACTTC. This codes for CASSFPRGGRQQETQYF.

This chain joins TRBV29-1 and TRBJ2-1; the match to TRBD2 covers 11 bases. Per germline, CDR1 SQVTM and CDR2 ANQGSEA. V was pared by 4 bases and J by 0 bases, with 8 bases of the junction left unmatched. The CDR3 covers 17 residues. The CDR3 coding sequence is TGCAGCGTTGGCACTAGCGGGGGTGATAGCTCCTACAATGAGCAGTTCTTC. This codes for CSVGTSGGDSSYNEQFF.

The genes are TRBV28 and TRBJ2-1, with a possible D match to TRBD2 (5 bases). Germline assignment: CDR1 MDHEN and CDR2 SYDVKM. The CDR3 is 11 amino acids. V was clipped by 10 bases and J by 5 bases, with 9 bases between them. DNA for the CDR3: TGTGCCACCACTAGGAACAATGAGCAGTTCTTC. This encodes CATTRNNEQFF.

The chain has TRBV6-5 and TRBJ2-7; the D gene is possibly TRBD1 (6 bases). This CDR3 region has 14 residues. V was trimmed by 0 bases and J by 3 bases, leaving 9 bases between them. In germline, CDR1 is MNHEY, CDR2 SVGAGI. CDR3 loop: CASSYSGTNYEQYF. The CDR3 region has the DNA TGTGCCAGCAGTTACTCCGGGACAAACTACGAGCAGTACTTC.

With regard to this clone: This CDR3 is also generated by other DNA sequences in the sample. This sequence joins TRBV19 and TRBJ1-1; D remains ambiguous. This CDR3 comprises 13 residues. The germline V and J ends were trimmed by 7 bases and 1 base, with 10 bases remaining between them. The V gene's germline CDR1 is LNHDA and CDR2 SQIVND (reference sequence). CDR3 sequence reads: CASTTGRNTEAFF. CDR3 in DNA: TGTGCCAGTACTACTGGGAGGAACACTGAAGCTTTCTTT.

The rearrangement links TRBV7-8 to TRBJ2-7; 14 bases match TRBD2. V lost 5 bases and J lost 4; bases outside the gene matches: 7. The CDR3 runs 16 residues. Germline CDR1 SGHVS, CDR2 FQNEAQ. The CDR3 spells CASSPGLAGGRYEQYF. In DNA, the CDR3 is TGTGCCAGCAGCCCAGGACTAGCGGGAGGTCGTTACGAGCAGTACTTC.

The V and J genes are TRBV7-2 and TRBJ1-1, with D possibly being TRBD1 (5 bases). V was clipped by 6 bases and J by 0 bases, with 17 bases between them. CDR1 and CDR2 (germline): SGHTA, FQGNSA. This CDR3 region has 16 residues. The CDR3 region has the DNA TGTGCCAGCAGTGATGCGGGGGGTATATTGAACACTGAAGCTTTCTTT. Its protein product is CASSDAGGILNTEAFF.

The chain joins TRBV27 to TRBJ2-7; D perhaps matches TRBD1 (6 bases). This CDR3 comprises 13 residues. Germline CDR1 and CDR2: MNHEY and SMNVEV (reference sequence). V lost 2 bases to trimming and J lost 3 bases, with 8 bases between them. This CDR3 reads CASSLNRDYEQYF. CDR3 DNA: TGTGCCAGCAGTTTAAACAGGGACTACGAGCAGTACTTC.

This chain links TRBV4-3 with TRBJ1-1, with 9 bases identical to TRBD1. V gave up 1 base and J gave up 7 bases; unmatched junction bases: 7. The CDR3 spans 15 residues. Germline-derived CDR1 and CDR2 are LGHNA and YSLEER. The CDR3 nucleotides are TGCGCCAGCAGCCAAGTTACACAGGGGGCAATTGAAGCTTTCTTT. Its translation: CASSQVTQGAIEAFF.

The genes are TRBV30 and TRBJ2-3, with D possibly TRBD1 on 5 matching bases. Germline V CDR1 and CDR2: GTSNPN, SVGIG (reference sequence). Trimming cost V 0 bases and J 6 bases, with 7 bases left between them. There are 12 residues in the CDR3. The DNA for the CDR3 is TGTGCCTGGAGTGTACAGGAGGATACGCAGTATTTT. Translated, it gives CAWSVQEDTQYF.

The rearrangement links TRBV28 to TRBJ1-4, with a possible D match to TRBD1 (5 bases). This CDR3 region has 12 residues. Trimming pared 6 bases from V and 4 bases from J, leaving 6 bases between. The germline V gene has CDR1 MDHEN and CDR2 SYDVKM. CDR3 amino acids: CASRGRNEKLFF. In nucleotides, the CDR3 is TGTGCCAGCAGGGGGCGTAATGAAAAACTGTTTTTT. Supplemented by reference TRBV28 and TRBJ1-4, the full variable domain reads DVKVTQSSRYLVKRTGEKVFLECVQDMDHENMFWYRQDPGLGLRLIYFSYDVKMKEKGDIPEGYSVSREKKERFSLILESASTNQTSMYLCASRGRNEKLFFGSGTQLSVL.

This clone was seen once. This sequence joins TRBV10-1 and TRBJ2-7; D is unresolved. Trimming stripped 5 bases from V and 0 bases from J, with 11 bases between. CDR1 is WNHNN and CDR2 is SYGVQD in the germline V gene (reference sequence). The CDR3 consists of 14 residues. This chain's CDR3 is CASSTRSGSYEQYF. The CDR3 DNA is TGCGCCAGCAGTACCAGATCCGGCTCCTACGAGCAGTACTTC.